This TCR beta chain was recorded in a study of blood T cells in healthy people across ages. In this sample, this clonotype turned up many times. A second PCR of 7 to 11 cycles used a sample-barcoded 5' primer and a J-beta primer mix. MiXCR, run by TCRdb on the 5' RACE reads, gives a single entry per CDR3 protein. The sample shows 900,000 to 950,000 distinct CDR3 sequences, roughly 29% of them seen only once. The sample, 7.5 to 10 milliliters of peripheral blood, was drawn from each donor. Each sample yielded at least 6 million isolated PBMCs. V lost 4 bases and J lost 4, with 17 bases in between. The germline CDR1 and CDR2 sequences are SQVTM and ANQGSEA. The CDR3 totals 14 residues. This sample was shared with a second study, whose subject was T cells of mothers and their children. That publication notes: The M1S primer of the second PCR added sample barcodes and 2-4 random nucleotides.

The chain is built from TRBV29-1 and TRBJ2-7; tentatively, D is TRBD1 (6 bases). The sequencing sample was made of blood. The source is a woman aged 40 to 50 in good health. This chain's CDR3 is CSVAQTGRRYEQYF. In DNA form, the CDR3 reads TGCAGCGTTGCCCAGACAGGAAGGAGGTACGAGCAGTACTTC.